This TCR beta chain was observed in a study of blood T cell repertoires in COVID-19 (dated by TCRdb to the early 2020s). Turning to the overall study: Collaborator samples came from the United States, Italy and Spain and covered acute and convalescent phases of COVID-19. The sample metadata nearly always contained a de-identified subject ID, COVID-19 status, age in years and sex. Samples were obtained from the ongoing ImmuneRACE study (first 160 participants) and from over 1,000 subjects provided by 6 global collaborators. The prospective study material was composed of cDNA or gDNA derived from T cells, B-cell-depleted T cells, or PBMCs. A freely available public database, intended as a resource for researchers studying the immune response to SARS-CoV-2, is where the repertoires were released. HLA class I and class II types, where available, came from metadata supplied by the sample provider rather than from assay-based typing. Deeply sampled blood TCRbeta repertoires from subjects exposed to, actively infected with, or recovered from COVID-19 were included in the dataset.

The junction shows trimming of 5 bases on V and 3 bases on J, plus 11 bases between the germline ends. There are 13 amino acids in the CDR3, from cysteine to phenylalanine inclusive. Of all the DNA, just the CDR3 is kept, 39 bases in frame from base 1. Based on the germline V gene, the CDR1 and CDR2 sequences are SGHVS and FQNEAQ. Paper-wide results and their limitations: Clinical and demographic metadata were provided uncurated, with the amount varying by source and participant.

TCRbeta CDR3 regions were amplified from genomic DNA using the immunoSEQ Assay, a bias-controlled multiplex PCR. The paper's data handling went like this. The number of nucleated cells in each sample was estimated from the amplification of reference gene primers within the assay. Sequence reads were collapsed and filtered to measure the absolute abundance of every unique TCRbeta CDR3 rearrangement. Productive Simpson clonality was computed per sample as the square root of Simpson's diversity index over productive rearrangements. TCRdb carries this immuneACCESS record with in-frame sequences only. Its versions omit some clonotypes, under half of them owing to an unresolved V gene in the studies checked, with the rest unexplained. V and J calls and clone size are copied from that table; D and trimming were computed from the DNA. The sample table contains almost 300,000 clones; only one count was recorded for around 87% of them. The ten top clones hold 1% to 1.5% of the sample.

Worth noting for this clone: The target of this receptor is not known. Base qualities were left out, and no much larger clone turns up one base away.

Whole blood was collected in K2EDTA tubes by collaborating institutions according to the institutions' own protocols. For TCRbeta analysis, collaborator samples were shipped as frozen whole blood, as isolated PBMCs, or as DNA extracted from either sample type. The sequenced sample consisted of peripheral blood. Recombination joined TRBV7-8 with TRBJ2-7; the D region possibly corresponds to TRBD1 (5 bases align). The clonotype was recovered from a man in his 70s with acute or convalescent COVID-19. The DNA sequence reads TGTGCCAGCAGCGACCTGACAGACTACGAGCAGTACTTC. Translated, it gives CASSDLTDYEQYF.